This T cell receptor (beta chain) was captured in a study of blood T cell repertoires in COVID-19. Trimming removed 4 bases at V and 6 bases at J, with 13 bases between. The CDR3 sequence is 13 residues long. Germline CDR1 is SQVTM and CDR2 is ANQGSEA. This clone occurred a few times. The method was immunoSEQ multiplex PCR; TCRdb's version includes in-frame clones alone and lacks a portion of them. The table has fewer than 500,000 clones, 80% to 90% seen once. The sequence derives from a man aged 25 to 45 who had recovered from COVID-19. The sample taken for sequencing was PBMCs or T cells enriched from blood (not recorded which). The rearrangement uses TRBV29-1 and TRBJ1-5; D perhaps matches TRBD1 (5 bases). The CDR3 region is CSVGDGGTQPQHF. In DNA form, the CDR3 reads TGCAGCGTTGGGGACGGGGGAACTCAGCCCCAGCATTTT.